What follows are 9 T cell receptor beta chains derived from one specimen sequenced in a study of T cell repertoires in MIS-A myocarditis. TCRdb keeps only in-frame clones here, not all; method: immunoSEQ multiplex PCR. The data show 11,000 or so clones, around 83% seen once. The sample consisted of right ventricle heart tissue obtained at autopsy. The receptors originated from a man between 18 and 35 years old with fulminant myocarditis from multisystem inflammatory syndrome in adults (MIS-A) after COVID-19.

For this clone: One junction end disagrees with the germline gene, perhaps due to a read error. The J gene is TRBJ2-7, the V gene TRBV7-7; a weak D match, TRBD1 (8 bases). Germline V CDR1 and CDR2: SSHAT, FNYEAQ (reference sequence). The CDR3 consists of 17 residues. The CDR3 bases are TGTGCTAGCAGCCGAACAGGGGGGGGGCCCCCGTCTACGGAGGAGTACTTC. This codes for CASSRTGGGPPSTEEYF.

The J gene is TRBJ1-6, the V gene TRBV11-3; D not resolved. Trimming pared 3 bases from V and 10 bases from J, leaving 13 bases between. This CDR3 has 14 amino acids. Germline CDR1 is SGHNT and CDR2 is YENEEA. CDR3 nucleotide sequence: TGTGCCAGCAGCTTGACCCAGTACGGATCACCCCTCCACTTT. Residues: CASSLTQYGSPLHF.

The chain employs TRBV28 and TRBJ1-4, with a possible D match to TRBD1 (5 bases). This CDR3 contains 13 residues. V lost 7 bases to trimming and J lost 8 bases, with 14 bases between them. CDR1 is MDHEN and CDR2 is SYDVKM in the germline V gene. This CDR3 is CASTPGGGEKLFF. The CDR3 nucleotides read TGTGCCAGCACTCCGGGTGGGGGGGAAAAACTGTTTTTT.

This rearrangement joins TRBV3-1 (or the pseudogene TRBV3-2) to TRBJ1-6, with D possibly being TRBD1 (5 bases). Trimming took 2 bases from V and 7 from J, leaving 30 bases between them. The CDR3 runs 21 residues. Germline loops: CDR1 LGHDT, CDR2 YNNKEL (reference sequence). CDR3 bases: TGTGCCAGCAGCCAAAATCCACTGTGGGGGGAAACGGGACGGGTAAATTCACCCCTCCACTTT. It yields the protein CASSQNPLWGETGRVNSPLHF.

This clone was seen a few times. The chain uses TRBV12-3 or TRBV12-4 and TRBJ1-3; D unclear. The CDR3 is 13 residues long. V lost 0 bases and J 4 bases, leaving 4 bases between the germline ends. This CDR3 reads CASSLARGNTIYF. The DNA of the CDR3 is TGTGCCAGCAGTTTAGCGCGAGGAAACACCATATATTTT.

This chain links TRBV7-9 with TRBJ1-1; 7 nucleotides align to TRBD1. The germline gives CDR1 SEHNR, CDR2 FQNEAQ (reference sequence). The J segment lost 5 bases and the V segment lost 8 bases, leaving 11 bases of the junction unmatched. The CDR3 sequence is 14 residues long. The chain's CDR3 is CASSYWDSRTEAFF. CDR3 nucleotide sequence: TGTGCCAGCTCCTACTGGGACAGTAGGACTGAAGCTTTCTTT.

The genes are TRBV23-1 and TRBJ2-1; 7 nucleotides match TRBD1. TRBV23-1 is an ORF, and what it does is uncertain. CDR3 length: 16 amino acids. With V trimmed by 0 bases and J by 7 bases, 9 bases remained unmatched. In DNA form, the CDR3 reads TGCGCCAGCAGTCAATCGAACAGGGGCTGGACTAATGAGCAGTTCTTC. It is translated as CASSQSNRGWTNEQFF.

The chain has TRBV4-1 and TRBJ2-3, with D perhaps matching TRBD2 (7 bases). The CDR3 extends over 16 amino acids. V lost 1 base and J 5 bases, leaving 16 bases between the germline ends. Germline V CDR1 and CDR2: MGHRA, YSYEKL. The DNA of the CDR3 is TGCGCCAGCAGCCAAGGTTGGGGGGGGCCAGAAGATACGCAGTATTTT. This codes for CASSQGWGGPEDTQYF.

This clone was seen a few times. The CDR3 is CASSPGRGRFNEQFF. Written as DNA, the CDR3 is TGTGCCAGCAGCCCAGGACGGGGTCGCTTCAATGAGCAGTTCTTC. The chain links TRBV9 to TRBJ2-1; tentatively, D is TRBD2 (5 bases). Germline V gene lookup returns CDR1 SGDLS and CDR2 YYNGEE. The ends were cut back, 4 bases at V and 6 bases at J, with 17 bases in the middle. CDR3 length: 15 residues.